This TCR beta chain is from a study of blood T cell repertoires in COVID-19. Study overall: From T cells, B-cell-depleted T cells, or PBMCs came the material, which was cDNA or gDNA.

The table came from immunoSEQ multiplex PCR; TCRdb's copy has only in-frame clones and leaves some out. The data contain about 240,000 clones, approximately 84% of them singletons. After removal of 6 bases from V and 7 bases from J, the junction contained 11 bases not matched to a gene. The CDR3 is made up of 15 amino acids. Per germline, CDR1 SGHNT and CDR2 YENEEA. The gene calls are TRBV11-3 and TRBJ2-1; 8 bases fit TRBD1. This sequence originates from a middle-aged woman with acute COVID-19. The sequenced sample was PBMCs or T cells enriched from blood (not recorded which). The CDR3 bases are TGTGCCAGCAGTTGGCCGGCCACAGGGGGGAATGAGCAGTTCTTC. This gives the protein CASSWPATGGNEQFF.